These T cell receptor beta chains were read from a single sample in a study of CD4+ T cells in melanoma. TCRdb's table, derived via immunoSEQ multiplex PCR, lists solely in-frame clones and lacks some. Of 20,000 to 25,000 clones in the sample, roughly 78% were seen once. These receptor sequences come from a human donor with melanoma. Both conserved end residues are part of each CDR3. Each record gives: V gene, J gene, clone size, D gene, CDR3 protein, CDR3 DNA. A D gene is named only where the DNA matches it firmly. Only part of the rows carry a size: once, few, many, or a class if the clone is expanded.

TRBV4-1	TRBJ1-2	-	-	CASSPPPGARDGYTF	TGCGCCAGCAGCCCCCCTCCCGGGGCGCGGGATGGCTACACCTTC
TRBV5-1	TRBJ1-1	-	-	CASRRGSNTEAFF	TGCGCCAGCAGGCGAGGCTCGAACACTGAAGCTTTCTTT
TRBV7-2	TRBJ1-5	-	-	CASSQQGAINQPQHF	TGTGCCAGCAGCCAGCAGGGAGCCATCAATCAGCCCCAGCATTTT
TRBV10-1	TRBJ2-1	-	TRBD1	CASSEGQGRYNEQFF	TGCGCCAGCAGTGAGGGACAGGGACGCTACAATGAGCAGTTCTTC
TRBV5-1	TRBJ1-4	-	TRBD1	CASSWGTGGQGEKLFF	TGCGCCAGCAGCTGGGGGACAGGGGGTCAAGGAGAAAAACTGTTTTTT
TRBV7-9	TRBJ2-5	-	-	CAAGAGLEETQYF	TGTGCCGCCGGGGCGGGGTTGGAAGAGACCCAGTACTTC
TRBV6-1	TRBJ2-7	-	-	CASSSGRQYEQYF	TGTGCCAGCAGTTCAGGGCGTCAGTACGAGCAGTACTTC
TRBV19	TRBJ1-1	-	-	CASSVQYTEAFF	TGTGCCAGTAGTGTTCAGTACACTGAAGCTTTCTTT
TRBV15	TRBJ2-3	-	TRBD1	CATSRRDRGWNTQYF	TGTGCCACCAGCAGAAGGGACAGGGGATGGAATACGCAGTATTTT
TRBV11-1	TRBJ1-2	once	TRBD1	CASSPLAGTGVGYTF	TGTGCCAGCAGCCCCCTTGCTGGGACAGGGGTCGGCTACACCTTC
TRBV6-1	TRBJ1-4	-	-	CASSVGRPPDYEKLFF	TGTGCCAGCAGTGTGGGACGCCCGCCGGATTATGAAAAACTGTTTTTT
TRBV4-1	TRBJ2-7	-	-	CASSQVGTGLREQYF	TGCGCCAGCAGCCAAGTCGGGACGGGATTGAGGGAGCAGTACTTC
TRBV7-3	TRBJ1-2	-	TRBD1	CASRPPGRGQGYTF	TGTGCCAGCAGGCCCCCCGGCAGGGGACAGGGCTACACCTTC
TRBV7-8	TRBJ1-2	few	TRBD1	CASSLAGTGFYGYTF	TGTGCCAGCAGCTTAGCCGGGACAGGCTTCTATGGCTACACCTTC
TRBV5-1	TRBJ1-5	-	TRBD1	CASSPGTVGSNQPQHF	TGCGCCAGCAGCCCGGGGACAGTGGGCAGCAATCAGCCCCAGCATTTT
TRBV7-6	TRBJ2-2	-	-	CASSLGPPGELFF	TGTGCCAGCAGCTTAGGGCCCCCCGGGGAGCTGTTTTTT
TRBV7-3	TRBJ1-1	-	TRBD1	CASSGQGGVTEAFF	TGTGCCAGCAGCGGACAGGGAGGGGTCACTGAAGCTTTCTTT
TRBV6-5	TRBJ1-1	-	-	CASRAQQGGMGAFF	TGTGCCAGCAGGGCCCAACAGGGCGGGATGGGAGCTTTCTTT
TRBV19	TRBJ2-6	-	-	CASCVGQTSGANVLTF	TGTGCCAGTTGTGTCGGACAGACCTCTGGGGCCAACGTCCTGACTTTC
TRBV29-1	TRBJ2-7	-	TRBD1	CSVSTGTVYEQYF	TGCAGCGTGAGTACCGGGACAGTCTACGAGCAGTACTTC
TRBV15	TRBJ1-5	-	-	CATSRAGSRVNQPQHF	TGTGCCACCAGCAGAGCAGGGAGCAGGGTCAATCAGCCCCAGCATTTT
TRBV9	TRBJ2-5	medium-sized	TRBD2	CASSAAGGPGETQYF	TGTGCCAGCAGCGCAGCGGGGGGGCCAGGAGAGACCCAGTACTTC